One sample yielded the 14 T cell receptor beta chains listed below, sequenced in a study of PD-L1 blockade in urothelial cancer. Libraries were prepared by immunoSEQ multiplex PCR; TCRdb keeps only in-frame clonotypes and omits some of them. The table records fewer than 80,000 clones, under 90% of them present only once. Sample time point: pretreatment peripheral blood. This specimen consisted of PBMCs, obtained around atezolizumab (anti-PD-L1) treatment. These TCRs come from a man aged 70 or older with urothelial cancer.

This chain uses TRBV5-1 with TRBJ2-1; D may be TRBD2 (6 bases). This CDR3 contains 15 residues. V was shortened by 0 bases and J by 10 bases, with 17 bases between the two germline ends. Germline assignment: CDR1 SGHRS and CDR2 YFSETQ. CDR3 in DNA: TGCGCCAGCAGCTTGGGGGACTCCCAGTGGGAGGAGCAGTTCTTC. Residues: CASSLGDSQWEEQFF.

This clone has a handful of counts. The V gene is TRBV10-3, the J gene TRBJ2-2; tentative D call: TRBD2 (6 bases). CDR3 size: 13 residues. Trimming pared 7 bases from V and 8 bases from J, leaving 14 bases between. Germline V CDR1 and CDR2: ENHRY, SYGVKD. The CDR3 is CAITPGDSGELFF. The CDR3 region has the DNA TGTGCCATCACCCCGGGGGATTCGGGGGAGCTGTTTTTT.

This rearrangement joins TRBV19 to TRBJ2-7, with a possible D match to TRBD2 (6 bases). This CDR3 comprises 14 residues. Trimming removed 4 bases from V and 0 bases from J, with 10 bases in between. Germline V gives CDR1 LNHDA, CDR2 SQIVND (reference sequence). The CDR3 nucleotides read TGTGCCAGTAGTAATGGCGGGATCTCCTACGAGCAGTACTTC. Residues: CASSNGGISYEQYF.

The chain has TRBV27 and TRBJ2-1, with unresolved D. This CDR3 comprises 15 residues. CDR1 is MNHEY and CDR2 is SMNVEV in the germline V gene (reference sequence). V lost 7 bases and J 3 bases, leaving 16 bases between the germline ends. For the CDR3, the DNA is TGTGCCAGCACCAGGTACAGAGACCTCTACAATGAGCAGTTCTTC. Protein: CASTRYRDLYNEQFF.

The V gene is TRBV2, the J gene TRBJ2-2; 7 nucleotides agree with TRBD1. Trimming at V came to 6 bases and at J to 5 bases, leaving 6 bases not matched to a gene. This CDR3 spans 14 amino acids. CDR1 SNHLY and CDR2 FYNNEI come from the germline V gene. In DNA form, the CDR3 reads TGTGCCAGCAGGATACTACAGGGGACCGGGGAGCTGTTTTTT. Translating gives CASRILQGTGELFF.

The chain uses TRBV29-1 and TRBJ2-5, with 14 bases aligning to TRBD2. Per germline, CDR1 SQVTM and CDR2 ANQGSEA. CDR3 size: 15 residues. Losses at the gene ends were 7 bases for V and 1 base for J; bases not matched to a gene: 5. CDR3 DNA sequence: TGCAGCGGTGGGGGGACTAGCGGGAGCCAAGAGACCCAGTACTTC. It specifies CSGGGTSGSQETQYF.

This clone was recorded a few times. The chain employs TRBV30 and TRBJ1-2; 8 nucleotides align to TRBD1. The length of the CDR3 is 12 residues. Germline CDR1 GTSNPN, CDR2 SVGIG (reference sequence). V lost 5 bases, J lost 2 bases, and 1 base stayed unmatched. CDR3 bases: TGTGCCTGGGGACAGGGAAACTATGGCTACACCTTC. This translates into CAWGQGNYGYTF.

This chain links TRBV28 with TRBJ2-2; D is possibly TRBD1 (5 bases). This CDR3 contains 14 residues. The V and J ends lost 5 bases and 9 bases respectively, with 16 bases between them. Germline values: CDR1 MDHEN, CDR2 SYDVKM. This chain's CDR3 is CASSLQTGHRELFF. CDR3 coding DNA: TGTGCCAGCAGTCTCCAAACCGGACATCGGGAGCTGTTTTTT. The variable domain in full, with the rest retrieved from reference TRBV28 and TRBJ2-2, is DVKVTQSSRYLVKRTGEKVFLECVQDMDHENMFWYRQDPGLGLRLIYFSYDVKMKEKGDIPEGYSVSREKKERFSLILESASTNQTSMYLCASSLQTGHRELFFGEGSRLTVL.

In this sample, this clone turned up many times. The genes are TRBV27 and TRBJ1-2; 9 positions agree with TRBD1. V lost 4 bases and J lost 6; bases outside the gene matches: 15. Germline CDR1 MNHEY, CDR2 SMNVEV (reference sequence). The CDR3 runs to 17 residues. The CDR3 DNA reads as TGTGCCAGCAGTTCGTACATCCGGGACAGGGTTGTTCATGGCTACACCTTC. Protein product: CASSSYIRDRVVHGYTF.

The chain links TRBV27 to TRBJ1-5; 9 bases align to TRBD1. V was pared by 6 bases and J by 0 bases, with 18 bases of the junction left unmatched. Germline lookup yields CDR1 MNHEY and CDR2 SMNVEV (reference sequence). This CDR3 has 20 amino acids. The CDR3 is CASRRGSRDRDNYSNQPQHF. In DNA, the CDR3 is TGTGCCAGCAGAAGAGGTTCGAGGGACAGGGACAACTATAGCAATCAGCCCCAGCATTTT.

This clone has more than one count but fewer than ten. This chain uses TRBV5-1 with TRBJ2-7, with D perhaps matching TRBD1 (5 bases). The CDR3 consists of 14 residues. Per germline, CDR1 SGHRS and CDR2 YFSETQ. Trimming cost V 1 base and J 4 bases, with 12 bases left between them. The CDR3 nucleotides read TGCGCCAGCAGCTTGTCGCAGGGCCGGTACGAGCAGTACTTC. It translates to CASSLSQGRYEQYF.

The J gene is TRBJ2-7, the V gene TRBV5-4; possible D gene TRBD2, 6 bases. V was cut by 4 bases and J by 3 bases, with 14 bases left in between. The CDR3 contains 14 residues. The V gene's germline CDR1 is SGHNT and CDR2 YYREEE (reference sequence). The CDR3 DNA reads TGTGCCAGCAGCCTCGGGACTGGGATCTACGAGCAGTACTTC. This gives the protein CASSLGTGIYEQYF.

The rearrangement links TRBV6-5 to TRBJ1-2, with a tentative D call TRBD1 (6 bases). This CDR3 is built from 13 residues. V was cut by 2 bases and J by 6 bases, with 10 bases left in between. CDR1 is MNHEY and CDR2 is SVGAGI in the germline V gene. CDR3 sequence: CASSYRQADGYTF. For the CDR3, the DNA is TGTGCCAGCAGTTACCGACAGGCTGATGGCTACACCTTC.

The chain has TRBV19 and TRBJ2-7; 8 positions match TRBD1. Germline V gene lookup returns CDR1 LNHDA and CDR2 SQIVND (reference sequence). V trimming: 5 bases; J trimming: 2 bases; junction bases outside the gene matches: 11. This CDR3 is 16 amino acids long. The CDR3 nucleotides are TGTGCCAGTAGTCTAGGGGGACAGGCTTTCCCCTACGAGCAGTACTTC. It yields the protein CASSLGGQAFPYEQYF. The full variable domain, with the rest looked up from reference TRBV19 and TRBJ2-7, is DGGITQSPKYLFRKEGQNVTLSCEQNLNHDAMYWYRQDPGQGLRLIYYSQIVNDFQKGDIAEGYSVSREKKESFPLTVTSAQKNPTAFYLCASSLGGQAFPYEQYFGPGTRLTVT.